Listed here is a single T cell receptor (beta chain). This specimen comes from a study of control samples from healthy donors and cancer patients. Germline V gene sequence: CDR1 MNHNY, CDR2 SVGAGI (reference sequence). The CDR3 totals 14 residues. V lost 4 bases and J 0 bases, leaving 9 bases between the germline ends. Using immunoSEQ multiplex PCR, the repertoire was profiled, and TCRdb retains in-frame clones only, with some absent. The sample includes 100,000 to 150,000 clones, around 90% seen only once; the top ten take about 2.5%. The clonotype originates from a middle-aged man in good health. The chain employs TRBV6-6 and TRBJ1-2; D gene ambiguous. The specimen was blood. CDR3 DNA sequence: TGTGCCAGCAGTTCCAAGACAACTAACTATGGCTACACCTTC. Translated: CASSSKTTNYGYTF.